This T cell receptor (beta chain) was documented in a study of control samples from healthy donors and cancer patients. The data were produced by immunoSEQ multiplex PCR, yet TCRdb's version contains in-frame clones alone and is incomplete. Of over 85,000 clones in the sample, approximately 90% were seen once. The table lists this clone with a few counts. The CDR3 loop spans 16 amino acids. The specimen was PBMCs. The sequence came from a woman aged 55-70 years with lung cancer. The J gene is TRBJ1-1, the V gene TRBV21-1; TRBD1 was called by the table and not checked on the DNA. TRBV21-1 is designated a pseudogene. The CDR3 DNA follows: TGTGCCAGCAGCAAGGACAGGGCCTCACTGAACACTGAAGCTTTCTTT. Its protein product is CASSKDRASLNTEAFF.